Given below is one T cell receptor beta chain in context. The data were taken from a study of blood T cell repertoires in COVID-19. Study as a whole: The samples span acute and convalescent COVID-19 from the United States, Italy and Spain. Sources were T cells, B-cell-depleted T cells, or PBMCs; the material itself was cDNA or gDNA.

In the study's own analysis: Quantification of nucleated cells was approximated via reference gene primer amplification. Some clones are missing from TCRdb's copy, which holds only in-frame ones; the method was immunoSEQ multiplex PCR. Clone size and the V and J calls come from that table; the DNA yielded D and trimming. The repertoire holds about 52,000 clones, about 83% seen once, with roughly 25% in the top ten. Germline assignment: CDR1 LGHNT and CDR2 FRNRAP. Losses at the gene ends were 5 bases for V and 8 bases for J; bases not matched to a gene: 8. This CDR3 is built from 15 residues. The TCR was taken from a woman older than 75 with acute or convalescent COVID-19. The gene calls are TRBV12-5 and TRBJ1-4, with 10 bases identical to TRBD1. The sample was peripheral blood. CDR3 DNA: TGTGCTAGTGGTGAAACCGGGACAGGGGCAGAAAAACTGTTTTTT. Its protein product is CASGETGTGAEKLFF.